The 16 T cell receptor beta chains below come from one sample, sequenced in a study of T cells in Graves' hyperthyroidism and ophthalmopathy. TCR beta CDR3 regions were amplified from RNA transcripts. HTBI primers were employed in a first-round RT-PCR of the TCR CDR3. Each CDR3 protein gets one entry after TCRdb re-called the multiplex PCR reads with MiXCR. Here the sample spans hundreds of thousands of distinct CDR3 sequences, about 14% being singletons. The sample was blood. Receptor source: a woman aged 45-65 years with Graves' ophthalmopathy.

In its sample, this clonotype was seen many times. The rearrangement links TRBV18 to TRBJ2-2, with D perhaps matching TRBD1 (6 bases). Germline V CDR1 and CDR2: KGHSH, LQKENI. The CDR3 extends over 16 amino acids. The germline V and J ends were trimmed by 2 bases and 2 bases, with 12 bases remaining between them. CDR3 bases: TGTGCCAGCTCACCAGTACAGGGCGGTAACACCGGGGAGCTGTTTTTT. Amino acid sequence: CASSPVQGGNTGELFF.

Ten or more counts support this clonotype. The chain employs TRBV11-2 and TRBJ1-5; D might be TRBD1 (5 bases). V was shortened by 5 bases and J by 0 bases, with 11 bases between the two germline ends. The CDR3 runs to 15 residues. Germline loops: CDR1 SGHAT, CDR2 FQNNGV. The chain's CDR3 is CASSDHGTSNQPQHF. CDR3 sequence (DNA): TGTGCCAGCAGCGACCACGGGACTAGCAATCAGCCCCAGCATTTT.

This clonotype was found a few times. The gene calls are TRBV6-9 and TRBJ1-5; no clear D. Per the germline V gene, CDR1 is MNHGY and CDR2 is SVAAGI. V lost 3 bases and J 2 bases, leaving 11 bases between the germline ends. The CDR3 totals 15 residues. Here the CDR3 reads CASSYLGQGNQPQHF. DNA for the CDR3: TGTGCCAGCAGTTACCTCGGCCAGGGCAATCAGCCCCAGCATTTT.

This clonotype appeared many times. The V gene is TRBV12-3 or TRBV12-4, the J gene TRBJ1-1, with D perhaps matching TRBD1 (5 bases). Trimming took off 7 bases at V and 12 bases at J, with 15 bases between the two ends. This CDR3 has 11 amino acids. The CDR3 loop is CASTLPWGSFF. As DNA, the CDR3 is TGTGCCAGCACCCTTCCCTGGGGGTCTTTCTTT.

This clonotype was seen many times. V is TRBV11-2 and J is TRBJ1-5; 8 nucleotides match TRBD1. The CDR3 consists of 18 residues. With V trimmed by 0 bases and J by 4 bases, 11 bases remained unmatched. The germline gives CDR1 SGHAT, CDR2 FQNNGV. The CDR3 coding sequence is TGTGCCAGCAGCTTAGATTACCCAGACAGGGGCGAAAATCAGCCCCAGCATTTT. Translation: CASSLDYPDRGENQPQHF.

Note on this clonotype: A clone one base away is much larger, so this may be a read error. This chain uses TRBV6-9 with TRBJ1-1; no firm D call. Germline assignment: CDR1 MNHGY and CDR2 SVAAGI. The CDR3 covers 14 residues. CDR3 sequence: CVSSYPSQITEAFF. The CDR3 DNA reads TGTGTCAGCAGTTACCCTTCACAGATAACTGAAGCTTTCTTT.

This clonotype was counted only a few times. The chain links TRBV9 to TRBJ2-6; a possible D gene is TRBD2 (6 bases). With 3 bases removed from V and 0 bases from J, the gap between germline ends came to 10 bases. CDR3 length equals 16 residues. Per the germline V gene, CDR1 is SGDLS and CDR2 is YYNGEE. CDR3 sequence: CASSAAGGSGANVLTF. Written as DNA, the CDR3 is TGTGCCAGCAGCGCCGCCGGGGGCTCTGGGGCCAACGTCCTGACTTTC.

This clonotype was seen ten or more times. The chain is built from TRBV7-2 and TRBJ2-2; tentatively, D is TRBD2 (6 bases). Trimming removed 1 base at V and 4 bases at J, with 13 bases between. This CDR3 contains 16 residues. In germline, CDR1 is SGHTA, CDR2 FQGNSA. The CDR3 nucleotides read TGTGCCAGCAGCTTAGGGCGTCTAGCGAGCACCGGGGAGCTGTTTTTT. Protein sequence: CASSLGRLASTGELFF. The full variable domain, its missing parts supplied by reference TRBV7-2 and TRBJ2-2, is GAGVSQSPSNKVTEKGKDVELRCDPISGHTALYWYRQSLGQGLEFLIYFQGNSAPDKSGLPSDRFSAERTGGSVSTLTIQRTQQEDSAVYLCASSLGRLASTGELFFGEGSRLTVL.

This clonotype was seen many times. The rearrangement links TRBV6-1 to TRBJ2-7; 9 positions match TRBD2. CDR3 length: 16 amino acids. From germline, CDR1 is MNHNS and CDR2 SASEGT. V trimming: 8 bases; J trimming: 2 bases; junction bases outside the gene matches: 13. CDR3 residues: CASLRRASGKTYEQYF. CDR3 in DNA: TGTGCCAGCCTAAGGCGGGCTAGCGGGAAGACCTACGAGCAGTACTTC.

On this clonotype: It may be a read error: a sequence one base away is much more abundant. This chain joins TRBV27 and TRBJ1-5, with TRBD1 matching over 7 bases. Germline CDR1 is MNHEY and CDR2 is SMNVEV (reference sequence). The length of the CDR3 is 17 residues. The CDR3 spells CASSFRWAGQDNQSQHF. The CDR3 coding sequence is TGTGCCAGCAGTTTTAGGTGGGCTGGACAGGACAATCAGTCCCAGCATTTT.

This clonotype was recorded many times. The V gene is TRBV3-1, the J gene TRBJ2-1, with 7 bases lining up with TRBD2. Germline CDR1 is LGHDT and CDR2 is YNNKEL (reference sequence). The CDR3 runs to 17 residues. V was pared by 0 bases and J by 4 bases, with 9 bases of the junction left unmatched. CDR3 amino acids: CASSQDWRLAEYNEQFF. In DNA, the CDR3 is TGTGCCAGCAGCCAAGATTGGCGTCTAGCGGAGTACAATGAGCAGTTCTTC.

There are many counts of this clonotype. The chain couples TRBV24-1 to TRBJ2-1; 14 bases agree with TRBD2. The CDR3 covers 19 residues. Looked up from germline, CDR1 is KGHDR and CDR2 is SFDVKD. V was clipped by 1 base and J by 3 bases; unmatched bases: 7. CDR3 coding DNA: TGTGCCACCAGTGATTTCGACGACGGGACTAGCGGGAGCTACAATGAGCAGTTCTTC. Translation gives CATSDFDDGTSGSYNEQFF.

This clonotype was recorded at least ten times. The rearrangement joins TRBV19 to TRBJ2-7; no clear D. CDR1 and CDR2 from the germline V gene are LNHDA and SQIVND (reference sequence). V gave up 3 bases and J gave up 2 bases, with 17 bases separating them. The CDR3 sequence is 16 residues long. The CDR3 nucleotides are TGTGCCAGTAGTATTTTGGTCGGGTCGGATCCCTACGAGCAGTACTTC. This codes for CASSILVGSDPYEQYF.

This clonotype has only a few counts. The rearrangement links TRBV20-1 to TRBJ1-5; D gene unclear. Germline values: CDR1 DFQATT, CDR2 SNEGSKA (reference sequence). There are 15 residues in the CDR3. V lost 4 bases, J lost 4 bases, and 17 bases lay in between. CDR3 sequence (DNA): TGCAGTGCTAAAAGACGGAGCAGCCTGAATCAGCCCCAGCATTTT. Its protein product is CSAKRRSSLNQPQHF.

For the CDR3, the DNA is TGTGCCAGCAGTTACTCGGCCGAGCTATTTGGAAACACCATATATTTT. Its translation: CASSYSAELFGNTIYF. This sequence joins TRBV6-5 and TRBJ1-3; D unresolved. V lost 0 bases and J 3 bases, leaving 12 bases between the germline ends. The CDR3 sequence is 16 residues long. The germline V gene has CDR1 MNHEY and CDR2 SVGAGI.

This clonotype was observed at least ten times. V and J are TRBV18 and TRBJ1-4; D not certain. The CDR3 totals 16 residues. Trimming took off 2 bases at V and 0 bases at J, with 10 bases between the two ends. Germline V CDR1 and CDR2: KGHSH, LQKENI. In nucleotides, the CDR3 is TGTGCCAGCTCACCAACTCAGGCTGCAACTAATGAAAAACTGTTTTTT. Translating it yields CASSPTQAATNEKLFF.